This T cell receptor beta chain appears in the sequencing data of a study of identical twins. Trimming took 0 bases from V and 7 from J; bases not matched to a gene: 11. The CDR3 runs to 16 residues. The germline V gene has CDR1 SGHDT and CDR2 YYEEEE. Concerning this clonotype: Its antigen is undetermined.

Findings and limits, study-wide: Models underestimated out-of-frame TCR alpha sharing in monozygotic twins.

TCRdb independently ran MiXCR on the 5' RACE reads; one entry per CDR3 protein. This sample has about 570,000 distinct CDR3 sequences, with just under 10% found just once. Separately, the same data were catalogued under a study of yellow fever vaccine responses in identical twins.

The receptor was derived from a woman aged 18-35 years in good health. The gene calls are TRBV5-6 and TRBJ1-1; 8 nucleotides agree with TRBD1. Source material: PBMCs. The CDR3 sequence: CASSLAVGRGRGEAFF. CDR3 in DNA: TGTGCCAGCAGCTTGGCCGTAGGCAGGGGGCGCGGTGAAGCTTTCTTT.